This section outlines one T cell receptor (beta chain) sequence together with its context. The target antigen is unknown. The sample is drawn from a study of T cell responses to AZD1222 COVID-19 vaccine. The method was immunoSEQ multiplex PCR; TCRdb's version includes in-frame clones alone and lacks a portion of them. The sample has 110,000 or so clones; around 84% are singletons. Whole-study findings and limits: Spike-specific TCRs gained breadth and depth after people received two AZD1222 doses. It should be noted that donors were predominantly white British and more often female, and clonal diversity was possibly underestimated.

The material was peripheral blood, obtained on day 0 of AZD1222 vaccination. The clonotype comes from an adult in good health.

The CDR3 nucleotides read TGTGCCATCAGTGACCCTAGACAGGGTGGGAATTCACCCCTCCACTTT. Translation: CAISDPRQGGNSPLHF. The chain recombines TRBV10-3 with TRBJ1-6, with 7 bases matching TRBD1. V lost 3 bases, J lost 7 bases, and 9 bases stayed unmatched. The germline gives CDR1 ENHRY, CDR2 SYGVKD. The CDR3 sequence is 16 residues long.